This T cell receptor beta chain was recovered during a study of shared clonotypes between healthy human individuals. Study summary: Per donor, three plates held CD4 naive cells, three held CD4 memory, two held CD8 naive and one held CD8 memory. Study-level findings and limits: The study found lower generation probabilities in non-shared clonotypes than in those shared by all four donors. An effect of sequencing depth on clonotype sharing among donors was expected.

Positive CCR7 selection of CD45RO-negative cells yielded the naive CD8 cells, and terminally differentiated effector memory CD45RA+ cells were excluded. The donor cohort consisted entirely of Caucasian adults residing in Nashville, Tennessee. A single count supports this clone. Its antigen is unknown. Some clones are missing from TCRdb's copy, which holds only in-frame ones; the method was immunoSEQ multiplex PCR. The table includes hundreds of thousands of clones, approximately 96% detected once. In germline, CDR1 is MNHEY, CDR2 SVGAGI. CDR3 length: 13 amino acids. V was trimmed by 0 bases and J by 3 bases, leaving 6 bases between them.

The TCR originated in a woman aged 25 to 39 in good health. The chain joins TRBV6-5 to TRBJ2-7; D is unclear. The specimen was naive CD8+ T cells sorted from blood. The CDR3 loop is CASSYSPSYEQYF. The CDR3 DNA reads as TGTGCCAGCAGTTACTCGCCCAGCTACGAGCAGTACTTC.